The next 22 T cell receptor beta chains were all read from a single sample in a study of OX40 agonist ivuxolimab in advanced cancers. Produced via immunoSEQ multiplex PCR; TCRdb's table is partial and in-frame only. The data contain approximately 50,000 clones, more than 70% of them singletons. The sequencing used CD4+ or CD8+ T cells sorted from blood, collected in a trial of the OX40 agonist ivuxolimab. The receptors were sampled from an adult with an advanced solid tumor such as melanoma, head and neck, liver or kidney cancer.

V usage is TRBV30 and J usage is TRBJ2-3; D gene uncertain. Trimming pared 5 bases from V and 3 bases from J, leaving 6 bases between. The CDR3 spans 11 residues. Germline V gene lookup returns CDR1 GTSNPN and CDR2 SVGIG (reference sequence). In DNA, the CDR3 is TGTGCCTGGGAACGAACAGATACGCAGTATTTT. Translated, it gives CAWERTDTQYF.

This CDR3 reads CASTTSGIGTDTQYF. CDR3 bases: TGTGCCAGCACCACAAGCGGGATTGGCACAGATACGCAGTATTTT. The chain carries TRBV28 and TRBJ2-3; TRBD2 matches at 7 bases. Germline V lookup: CDR1 MDHEN, CDR2 SYDVKM. Trimming cost V 7 bases and J 1 base; bases outside gene matches: 8. The CDR3 is 15 residues long.

This CDR3 is CASSPRLGNEKLFF. The CDR3 nucleotides are TGTGCCAGCAGCCCTCGACTTGGTAATGAAAAACTGTTTTTT. The gene calls are TRBV5-3 and TRBJ1-4; D gene ambiguous. TRBV5-3 is sorted into the ORF group, with uncertain function. The V end lost 8 bases, the J end lost 4 bases, and 15 bases lay between the germline ends. The CDR3 has 14 residues.

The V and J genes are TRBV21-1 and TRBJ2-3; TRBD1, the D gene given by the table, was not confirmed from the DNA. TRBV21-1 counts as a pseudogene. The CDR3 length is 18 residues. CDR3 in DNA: TGTGCCAGCAGCATAGATACGTGGGGGCAGGCGTTCACAGATACGCAGTATTTT. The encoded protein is CASSIDTWGQAFTDTQYF.

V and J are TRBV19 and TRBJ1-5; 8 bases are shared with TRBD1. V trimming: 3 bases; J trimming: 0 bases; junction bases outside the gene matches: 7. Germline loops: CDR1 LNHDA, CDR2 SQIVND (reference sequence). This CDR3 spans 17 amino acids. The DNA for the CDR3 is TGTGCCAGTAGTATGGACAGGGTGTTAGGTAGCAATCAGCCCCAGCATTTT. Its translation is CASSMDRVLGSNQPQHF.

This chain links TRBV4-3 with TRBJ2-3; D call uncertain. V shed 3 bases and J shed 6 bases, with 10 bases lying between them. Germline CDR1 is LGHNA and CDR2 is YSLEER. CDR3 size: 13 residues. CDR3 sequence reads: CASSQTSADTQYF. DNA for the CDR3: TGCGCCAGCAGCCAGACGTCTGCGGATACGCAGTATTTT.

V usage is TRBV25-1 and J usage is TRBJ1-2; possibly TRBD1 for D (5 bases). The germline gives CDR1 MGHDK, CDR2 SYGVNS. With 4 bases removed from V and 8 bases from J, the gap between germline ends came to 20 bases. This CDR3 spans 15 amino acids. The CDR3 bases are TGTGCCAGCAGTGGGGACGGTAGAGCATTGAGGGGCTACACCTTC. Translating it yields CASSGDGRALRGYTF.

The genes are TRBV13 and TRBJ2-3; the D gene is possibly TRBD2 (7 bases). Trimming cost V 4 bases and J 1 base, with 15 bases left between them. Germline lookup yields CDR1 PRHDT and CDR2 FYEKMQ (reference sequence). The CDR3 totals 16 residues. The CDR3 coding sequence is TGTGCCAGCAGCTCCAAGGGGGGGCCTGGCACAGATACGCAGTATTTT. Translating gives CASSSKGGPGTDTQYF.

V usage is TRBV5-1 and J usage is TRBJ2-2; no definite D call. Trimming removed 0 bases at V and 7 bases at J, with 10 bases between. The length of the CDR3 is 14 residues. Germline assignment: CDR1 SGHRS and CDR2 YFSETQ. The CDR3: CASSLAELYGELFF. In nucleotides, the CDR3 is TGCGCCAGCAGCTTGGCCGAGTTATACGGGGAGCTGTTTTTT.

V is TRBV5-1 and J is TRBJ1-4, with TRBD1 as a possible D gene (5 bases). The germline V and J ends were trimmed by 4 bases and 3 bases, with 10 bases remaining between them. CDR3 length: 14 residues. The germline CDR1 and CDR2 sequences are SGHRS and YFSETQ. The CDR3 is CASSRAGSNEKLFF. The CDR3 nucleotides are TGCGCCAGCAGCCGTGCAGGGTCTAATGAAAAACTGTTTTTT.

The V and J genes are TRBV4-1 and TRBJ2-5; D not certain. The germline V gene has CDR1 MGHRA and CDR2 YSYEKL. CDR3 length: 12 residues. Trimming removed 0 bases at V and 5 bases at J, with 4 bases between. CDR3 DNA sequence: TGCGCCAGCAGCCAAGATTGGGAGACCCAGTACTTC. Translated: CASSQDWETQYF.

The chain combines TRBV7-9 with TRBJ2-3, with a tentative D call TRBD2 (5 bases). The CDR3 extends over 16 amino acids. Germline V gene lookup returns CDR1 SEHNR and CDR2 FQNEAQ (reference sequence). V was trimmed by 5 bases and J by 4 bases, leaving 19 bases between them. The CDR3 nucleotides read TGTGCCAGCAGCCAACTCTCGGGATTCGGGGCAGATACGCAGTATTTT. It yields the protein CASSQLSGFGADTQYF.

CDR3 amino acids: CATMTGTTNTGELFF. As DNA, the CDR3 is TGTGCCACCATGACCGGGACAACGAACACCGGGGAGCTGTTTTTT. The chain has TRBV6-5 and TRBJ2-2, with a possible D match to TRBD1 (6 bases). Trimming stripped 10 bases from V and 0 bases from J, with 15 bases between. Germline CDR1 and CDR2: MNHEY and SVGAGI. CDR3 length: 15 residues.

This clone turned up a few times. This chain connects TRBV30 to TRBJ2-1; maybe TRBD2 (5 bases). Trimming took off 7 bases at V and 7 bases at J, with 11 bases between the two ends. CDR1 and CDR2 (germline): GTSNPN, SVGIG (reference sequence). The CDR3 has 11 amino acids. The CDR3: CAYAAANEQFF. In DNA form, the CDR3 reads TGTGCCTACGCAGCGGCGAATGAGCAGTTCTTC.

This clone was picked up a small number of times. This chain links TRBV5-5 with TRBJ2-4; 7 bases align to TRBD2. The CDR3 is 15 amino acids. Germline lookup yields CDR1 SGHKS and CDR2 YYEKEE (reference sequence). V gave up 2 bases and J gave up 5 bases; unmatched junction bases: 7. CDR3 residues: CASSLGRGRENIQYF. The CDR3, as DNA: TGTGCCAGCAGCTTAGGGAGGGGCCGGGAAAACATTCAGTACTTC.

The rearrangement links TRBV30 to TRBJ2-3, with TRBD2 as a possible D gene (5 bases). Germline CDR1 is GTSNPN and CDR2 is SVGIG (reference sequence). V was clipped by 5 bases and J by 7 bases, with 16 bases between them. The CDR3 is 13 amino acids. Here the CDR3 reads CAWGSGLHNTQYF. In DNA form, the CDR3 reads TGTGCCTGGGGTTCCGGACTCCACAATACGCAGTATTTT.

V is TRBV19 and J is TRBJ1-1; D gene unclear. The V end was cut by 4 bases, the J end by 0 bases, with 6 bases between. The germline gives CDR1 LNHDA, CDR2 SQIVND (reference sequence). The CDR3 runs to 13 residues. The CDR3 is CASSNQVNTEAFF. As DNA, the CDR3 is TGTGCCAGTAGTAATCAGGTGAACACTGAAGCTTTCTTT.

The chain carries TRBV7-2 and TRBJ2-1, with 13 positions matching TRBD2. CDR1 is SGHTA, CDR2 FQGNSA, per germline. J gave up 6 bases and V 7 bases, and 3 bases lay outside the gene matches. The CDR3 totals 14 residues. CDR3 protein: CASTGLAGVNEQFF. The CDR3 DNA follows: TGTGCCAGCACCGGACTAGCGGGAGTCAATGAGCAGTTCTTC.

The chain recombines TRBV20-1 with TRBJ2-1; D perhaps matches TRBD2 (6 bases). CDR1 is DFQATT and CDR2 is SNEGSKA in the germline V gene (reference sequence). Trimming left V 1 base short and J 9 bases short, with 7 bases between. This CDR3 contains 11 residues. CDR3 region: CSARAGVEQFF. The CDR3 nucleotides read TGCAGTGCTAGAGCGGGAGTTGAGCAGTTCTTC.

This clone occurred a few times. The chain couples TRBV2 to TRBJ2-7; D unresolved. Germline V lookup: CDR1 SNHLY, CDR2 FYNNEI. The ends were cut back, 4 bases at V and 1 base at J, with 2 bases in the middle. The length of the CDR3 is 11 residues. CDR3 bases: TGTGCCAGCAGTGGTTCCTACGAGCAGTACTTC. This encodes CASSGSYEQYF.

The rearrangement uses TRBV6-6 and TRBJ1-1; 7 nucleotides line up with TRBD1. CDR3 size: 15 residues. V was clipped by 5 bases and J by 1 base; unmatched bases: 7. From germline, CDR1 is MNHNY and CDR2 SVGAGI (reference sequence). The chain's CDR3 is CASSTTGARNTEAFF. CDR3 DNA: TGTGCCAGCAGTACAACAGGGGCCCGGAACACTGAAGCTTTCTTT.

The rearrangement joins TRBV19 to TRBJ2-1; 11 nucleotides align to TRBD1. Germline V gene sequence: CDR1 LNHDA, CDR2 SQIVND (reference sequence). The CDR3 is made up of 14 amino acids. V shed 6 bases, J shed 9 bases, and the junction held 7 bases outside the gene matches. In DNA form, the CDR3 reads TGTGCCAGTAGGCCGGGACAGGGGGTTGGTGAGCAGTTCTTC. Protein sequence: CASRPGQGVGEQFF. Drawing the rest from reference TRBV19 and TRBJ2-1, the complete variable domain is DGGITQSPKYLFRKEGQNVTLSCEQNLNHDAMYWYRQDPGQGLRLIYYSQIVNDFQKGDIAEGYSVSREKKESFPLTVTSAQKNPTAFYLCASRPGQGVGEQFFGPGTRLTVL.